Listed below are T cell receptor beta chains from one sample, sequenced in a study of T cell responses to AZD1222 COVID-19 vaccine. The repertoire was sequenced with immunoSEQ multiplex PCR; TCRdb's copy has only in-frame clones and lacks some. The sample carries over 100,000 clones, 90% recorded once. This specimen was peripheral blood, taken on day 0 of AZD1222 vaccination. Receptors originate from an adult in good health. The CDR3 runs from the conserved cysteine through the conserved F or W. A D gene is named only where the DNA matches it firmly. A clone size is listed for some rows: how often the clone was seen (once, few, many), or a class if it is expanded.

clone_size	v_call	d_call	j_call	cdr3_aa	cdr3_nt
-	TRBV5-4	TRBD1	TRBJ1-2	CASSYPGQGGTF	TGTGCCAGCAGCTACCCAGGACAGGGTGGGACCTTC
-	TRBV28	-	TRBJ1-1	CASGQPNTEAFF	TGTGCCAGCGGACAGCCAAACACTGAAGCTTTCTTT
-	TRBV9	-	TRBJ1-5	CASSVDGVGNQPQHF	TGTGCCAGCAGCGTAGACGGGGTTGGTAATCAGCCCCAGCATTTT
few	TRBV28	-	TRBJ1-6	CASSTDGFNSPLHF	TGTGCCAGCAGTACGGACGGGTTTAATTCACCCCTCCACTTT
-	TRBV27	-	TRBJ1-2	CASSSALMSYTF	TGTGCCAGCAGTTCGGCCCTTATGAGCTACACCTTC
-	TRBV11-2	-	TRBJ1-3	CASSLRVGSISGNTIYF	TGTGCCAGCAGCTTACGGGTGGGCAGCATCTCTGGAAACACCATATATTTT
-	TRBV11-1	-	TRBJ2-7	CASSLLPGFNYEQYF	TGTGCCAGCAGCCTACTACCGGGGTTTAACTACGAGCAGTACTTC
-	TRBV18	-	TRBJ2-5	CASSPRAGGQETQYF	TGTGCCAGCTCACCACGGGCTGGCGGGCAAGAGACCCAGTACTTC
-	TRBV6-5	-	TRBJ2-1	CASSYSYNGFAEFF	TGTGCCAGCAGTTACTCATATAATGGGTTCGCGGAGTTCTTC
-	TRBV24-1	-	TRBJ2-1	CATSDTKGFYNEQFF	TGTGCCACCAGTGACACCAAGGGATTTTACAATGAGCAGTTCTTC
-	TRBV2	-	TRBJ1-2	CASSDLTRAGSGYTF	TGTGCCAGCAGTGACCTTACTAGGGCGGGTAGTGGCTACACCTTC
-	TRBV7-8	-	TRBJ1-1	CASSLSSNTEAFF	TGTGCCAGCAGCTTATCGTCCAACACTGAAGCTTTCTTT
-	TRBV6-2/TRBV6-3	-	TRBJ2-3	CASSYSRAFSTDTQYF	TGTGCCAGCAGTTACTCGAGGGCATTCAGCACAGATACGCAGTATTTT
few	TRBV24-1	-	TRBJ2-2	CATSDRTVPTGELFF	TGTGCCACCAGTGATCGGACAGTACCCACCGGGGAGCTGTTTTTT
-	TRBV29-1	-	TRBJ1-1	CSVRGGSGDNTEAFF	TGCAGCGTCCGGGGGGGGTCAGGGGACAACACTGAAGCTTTCTTT
few	TRBV29-1	-	TRBJ1-2	CRDPGADGYYGYTF	TGCAGGGATCCCGGGGCAGATGGTTACTATGGCTACACCTTC
-	TRBV5-5	-	TRBJ1-6	CASSLEPGYNSPLHF	TGTGCCAGCAGCTTGGAGCCGGGCTACAATTCACCCCTCCACTTT
-	TRBV7-3	TRBD1	TRBJ1-2	CASSSGQNYGYTF	TGTGCCAGCAGTTCGGGACAGAACTATGGCTACACCTTC
-	TRBV7-9	-	TRBJ2-3	CASSSPPATDTQYF	TGTGCCAGCAGCTCTCCCCCGGCCACAGATACGCAGTATTTT
-	TRBV10-3	TRBD1	TRBJ1-1	CAIRGTGRMNTEAFF	TGTGCCATCAGAGGGACAGGCCGGATGAACACTGAAGCTTTCTTT
-	TRBV4-1	-	TRBJ1-5	CASSQGQDFRSPQHF	TGCGCCAGCAGCCAAGGCCAGGACTTCAGGTCGCCCCAGCATTTT
-	TRBV19	TRBD1	TRBJ1-4	CASTTRPRGTNEKLFF	TGTGCCAGTACAACACGACCCAGGGGGACAAATGAAAAACTGTTTTTT